This is a list of T cell receptor beta chains from one sample in a study of T cells in Graves' hyperthyroidism and ophthalmopathy. TCRdb called the multiplex PCR reads again in MiXCR, with one record for every CDR3 protein. The table includes 300,000 to 450,000 distinct CDR3 sequences, 15% to 18% detected once. The sequencing input was blood. The receptors come from a woman younger than 35 with Graves' hyperthyroidism that later progressed to Graves' ophthalmopathy. The CDR3 runs from the conserved cysteine through the conserved F or W. The order of the fields is V gene, D gene, J gene, CDR3 length, clone size, CDR3 DNA, CDR3 protein. D genes are given only for firm matches. Clone size is shown for a subset of rows, as once, few, many or a class of expanded clone.

>TRBV20-1|.|TRBJ2-2|13|few
TGCAGTGCCTGGGACCGGGGGACCGGGGAGCTGTTTTTT
CSAWDRGTGELFF
>TRBV29-1|TRBD1|TRBJ2-1|12|many
TGCAGCGTTCCCGACAGGGGCAATGAGCAGTTCTTC
CSVPDRGNEQFF
>TRBV20-1|.|TRBJ2-5|12|.
TGCAGTGCTTCAGGGGAGGGAGAGACCCAGTACTTC
CSASGEGETQYF
>TRBV12-3/TRBV12-4|TRBD1|TRBJ1-4|13|many
TGTGCCAGCCAAGGACAGGGCGTCGAAAAACTGTTTTTT
CASQGQGVEKLFF
>TRBV20-1|.|TRBJ2-7|14|.
TGCAGTGCTAGAGATGGGGAGGACCTCTACGAGCAGTACTTC
CSARDGEDLYEQYF
>TRBV5-6|.|TRBJ1-1|19|.
TGTGCCAGCAGCTTCCTGTCAAGCTCCATAGGGCGGGGGAACACTGAAGCTTTCTTT
CASSFLSSSIGRGNTEAFF
>TRBV9|TRBD1|TRBJ2-7|14|many
TGTGCCAGCAGTGTGGGGACAGGGACCTACGAGCAGTACTTC
CASSVGTGTYEQYF
>TRBV28|.|TRBJ2-7|16|.
TGTGCCAGCAGTTGGAGTCAGTGGAACAGATCCTACGAGCAGTACTTC
CASSWSQWNRSYEQYF
>TRBV9|TRBD1|TRBJ1-5|14|many
TGTGCCAGCAACAGGGGGCAAAGAGATCAGCCCCAGCATTTT
CASNRGQRDQPQHF
>TRBV28|.|TRBJ2-4|14|.
TGTGCCAGCAGTGGGACCCCCGGCGGGAACATTCAGTACTTC
CASSGTPGGNIQYF
>TRBV7-9|TRBD1|TRBJ1-5|16|.
TGTGCCAGCAGCTCCGGGGCACAGGGGGGCAATCAGCCCCAGCATTTT
CASSSGAQGGNQPQHF
>TRBV11-2|.|TRBJ1-2|16|many
TGTGCCAGCAGCCTCGCGAGAGGGGAGATGGGCTATGGCTACACCTTC
CASSLARGEMGYGYTF
>TRBV25-1|.|TRBJ2-1|14|.
TGTGCCAGCACGTCGATCCTTGGGGGCGATGAGCAGTTCTTC
CASTSILGGDEQFF
>TRBV5-4|.|TRBJ2-7|16|.
TGTGCCAGCAGCCCGGATCTGCGGCGGGGCTCCTACGAGCAGTACTTC
CASSPDLRRGSYEQYF
>TRBV6-2/TRBV6-3|.|TRBJ2-3|12|many
TGTGCCAGCTCTGTGGAGTCAGATACGCAGTATTTT
CASSVESDTQYF
>TRBV6-2/TRBV6-3|TRBD1|TRBJ2-3|15|.
TGTGCCAGCAGTCGGGACAGGGACAGAACAGATACGCAGTATTTT
CASSRDRDRTDTQYF